This T cell receptor beta chain was identified during a study of T cell repertoires in cytomegalovirus infection. Study background: It was the public TCR beta signatures that indicated both CMV infection and matching HLA type.

Each CDR3 protein gets one entry after TCRdb re-called the reads with MiXCR. The profile shows fewer than 900,000 distinct CDR3 sequences, 25% to 35% of them singletons. The CDR3 totals 18 residues. Germline V gives CDR1 MNHEY, CDR2 SVGEGT. V was pared by 6 bases and J by 0 bases, with 13 bases of the junction left unmatched. General observations from the study: CMV-specific TCR beta clonotypes restricted by HLA-C dominated the ex vivo response.

Note on this clonotype: The antigen is not known.

The V gene is TRBV6-2 or TRBV6-3, the J gene TRBJ2-3, with 9 nucleotides matching TRBD2. The sample in question was cultured CD8+ T cells from PBMCs, obtained from culture after CMV antigen stimulation. The TCR comes from a human donor in good health (CMV status not recorded). Some clones in this sample may be carry-over from other donors' samples. In nucleotides, the CDR3 is TGTGCCAGCAGGCCCGGGGTTGTAGCGGGGGATAGCACAGATACGCAGTATTTT. Translating gives CASRPGVVAGDSTDTQYF.